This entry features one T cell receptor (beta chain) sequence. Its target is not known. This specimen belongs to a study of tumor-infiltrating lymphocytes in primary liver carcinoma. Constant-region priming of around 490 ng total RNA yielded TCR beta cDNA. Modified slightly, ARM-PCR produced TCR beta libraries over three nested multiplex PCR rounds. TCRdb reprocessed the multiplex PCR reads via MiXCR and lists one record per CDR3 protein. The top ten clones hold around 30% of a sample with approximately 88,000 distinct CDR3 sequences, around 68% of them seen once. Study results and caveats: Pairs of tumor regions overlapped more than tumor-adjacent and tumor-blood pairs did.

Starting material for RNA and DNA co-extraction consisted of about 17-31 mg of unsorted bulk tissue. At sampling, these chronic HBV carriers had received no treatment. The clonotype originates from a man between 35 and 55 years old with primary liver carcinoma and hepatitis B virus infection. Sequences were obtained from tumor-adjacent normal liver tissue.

The CDR3 DNA sequence: TGTGCCAGCAGGCCTGGGCAGGGGGCTAGTGAAGCTTTCTTT. Translated: CASRPGQGASEAFF. The chain carries TRBV28 and TRBJ1-1; TRBD1 agrees at 8 bases. The CDR3 is made up of 14 amino acids. The germline V gene encodes CDR1 MDHEN and CDR2 SYDVKM. After removal of 6 bases from V and 7 bases from J, the junction contained 10 bases not matched to a gene. The whole variable domain, filled in from reference TRBV28 and TRBJ1-1, reads DVKVTQSSRYLVKRTGEKVFLECVQDMDHENMFWYRQDPGLGLRLIYFSYDVKMKEKGDIPEGYSVSREKKERFSLILESASTNQTSMYLCASRPGQGASEAFFGQGTRLTVV.